A selection of T cell receptor beta chains follows, all from one sample in a study of blood T cell repertoires in COVID-19. Libraries were prepared by immunoSEQ multiplex PCR; TCRdb keeps only in-frame clonotypes and omits some of them. In the table there are hundreds of thousands of clones, roughly 90% of which are singletons. The sequenced material came from peripheral blood. The receptors here all came from a man aged 55 to 70 who had recovered from COVID-19. CDR3s include the opening cysteine and the closing phenylalanine or tryptophan. D genes are given only for firm matches. Clone size, where shown, is once, few, many, or a class for clones that have expanded.

>TRBV10-2|TRBD2|once|TRBJ2-1
TGCGCCAGCAGTGCGGGACTAAACGCCCCCGCCCCTGAGCAGTTCTTC
CASSAGLNAPAPEQFF
>TRBV7-6|.|.|TRBJ2-4
TGTGCCAGCAGCTTAGGGGGGGGCCAGGGGGCCAAAAACATTCAGTACTTC
CASSLGGGQGAKNIQYF
>TRBV9|.|.|TRBJ1-1
TGTGCCAGCACCCGACCCATTTCGGGGGGGAGCACTGAAGCTTTCTTT
CASTRPISGGSTEAFF
>TRBV12-5|TRBD1|.|TRBJ2-1
TGCGCTAGTGGTTTGGACGGGACAGGGACCTACAATGAGCAGTTCTTC
CASGLDGTGTYNEQFF
>TRBV27|.|few|TRBJ1-2
TGTGCCAGCAGACAGGGAACCTATGGCTACACCTTC
CASRQGTYGYTF
>TRBV27|.|once|TRBJ1-2
TGTGCCAGCAGAAGTTTTAGTGAGGGCCGCTATGGCTACACCTTC
CASRSFSEGRYGYTF
>TRBV5-1|TRBD2|.|TRBJ2-3
TGCGCCAGCAGCTTGCAGCGGGGGAGCACAGATACGCAGTATTTT
CASSLQRGSTDTQYF
>TRBV7-2|TRBD2|.|TRBJ2-5
TGTGCCAGCAGCCCAAGACAGTTCGGGGGGGAGACCCAGTACTTC
CASSPRQFGGETQYF
>TRBV5-1|.|.|TRBJ2-2
TGCGCCAGCAGCCTGGCGCCGGGTCTAACCGGGGAGCTGTTTTTT
CASSLAPGLTGELFF
>TRBV27|TRBD1|.|TRBJ2-2
TGTGCCAGCCGCAGGGGGTGGACCGGGGAGCTGTTTTTT
CASRRGWTGELFF
>TRBV19|TRBD1|.|TRBJ1-5
TGTGCCAGTAGTATTAGACAGGGAAACCAGCCCCAGCATTTT
CASSIRQGNQPQHF
>TRBV9|.|.|TRBJ1-2
TGTGCCAGCAGCGTAGCGGGGGGAGGCTACACCTTC
CASSVAGGGYTF
>TRBV3-1/TRBV3-2|.|.|TRBJ2-2
TGTGCCAGCAGCCAAATTGACAACTTAGGCGGGGAGCTGTTTTTT
CASSQIDNLGGELFF
>TRBV2|.|.|TRBJ1-5
TGTGCCAGCAAATTCGTAAGGGGCAGCAATCAGCCCCAGCATTTT
CASKFVRGSNQPQHF
>TRBV7-2|TRBD1|.|TRBJ1-2
TGTGCCAGCAGCGTAGGGACAGGGACTTATGGCTACACCTTC
CASSVGTGTYGYTF
>TRBV10-2|.|once|TRBJ1-5
TGCGCCAGCAGTGGGGGACGGACAGACAATCAGCCCCAGCATTTT
CASSGGRTDNQPQHF
>TRBV7-8|.|.|TRBJ2-5
TGTGCCAGCAGCTTAGTAGGGACACGCCAAGAGACCCAGTACTTC
CASSLVGTRQETQYF
>TRBV18|.|.|TRBJ1-1
TGTGCCAGCCCAAGAGATTTGAACACTGAAGCTTTCTTT
CASPRDLNTEAFF
>TRBV10-3|.|once|TRBJ2-5
TGTGCCATCAGTGCCCAGGGTGGAGAGACCCAGTACTTC
CAISAQGGETQYF
>TRBV19|.|.|TRBJ1-1
TGTGCCAGTAGTTCCCGGACAGTTGGGCCGAACACTGAAGCTTTCTTT
CASSSRTVGPNTEAFF
>TRBV27|.|few|TRBJ1-6
TGTGCCAGCAGTTCAGCCGGGTCCCTCCACTTT
CASSSAGSLHF
>TRBV5-1|.|.|TRBJ1-2
TGCGCCAGCAGCTCGTCAAGTACCAGGGCTAACTATGGCTACACCTTC
CASSSSSTRANYGYTF
>TRBV5-5|TRBD1|.|TRBJ1-2
TGTGCCAGCAGTACAGGGGACTATGGCTACACCTTC
CASSTGDYGYTF
>TRBV7-8|TRBD2|.|TRBJ2-3
TGTGCCAGCAGCTTAGGCGGGGGGTTCACAGATACGCAGTATTTT
CASSLGGGFTDTQYF
>TRBV19|TRBD1|.|TRBJ2-1
TGTGCCAGTAGACCCGGTTCAGGACAGGGGTCCCCGGGAGAGCAGTTCTTC
CASRPGSGQGSPGEQFF
>TRBV5-5|.|.|TRBJ2-7
TGTGCCAGCAGCACCGGTCCTGGAAGGCAGGGCTACGAGCAGTACTTC
CASSTGPGRQGYEQYF
>TRBV7-8|.|once|TRBJ2-6
TGTGCCAGCAGCTTCAGCTCTGGGGCCAACGTCCTGACTTTC
CASSFSSGANVLTF
>TRBV11-2|TRBD2|.|TRBJ2-1
TGTGCCAGCAGCTTAAGCGGGGGGGACTACAATGAGCAGTTCTTC
CASSLSGGDYNEQFF
>TRBV7-6|.|.|TRBJ2-6
TGTGCCAGCAGCATGACAGGTTCTGGGGCCAACGTCCTGACTTTC
CASSMTGSGANVLTF
>TRBV6-5|.|.|TRBJ1-2
TGTGCCAGCAGCTCAGATTGGTATGGCTACACCTTC
CASSSDWYGYTF
>TRBV5-1|TRBD1|.|TRBJ2-1
TGCGCCTCAAGAAGGCTTTCGGGACAGGGAGATATTGAGCAGTTCTTC
CASRRLSGQGDIEQFF
>TRBV18|.|.|TRBJ1-4
TGTGCCAGCTCACAAGCATTCGCAACTAATGAAAAACTGTTTTTT
CASSQAFATNEKLFF
>TRBV6-5|TRBD2|.|TRBJ2-3
TGTGCCAGCAGTCTAGCGGGGGGGCGTACGCAGTATTTT
CASSLAGGRTQYF
>TRBV6-5|TRBD1|.|TRBJ2-1
TGTGCCAGCAGTTACCTTCAGGGACAGTGGGATGAGCAGTTCTTC
CASSYLQGQWDEQFF
>TRBV5-6|.|.|TRBJ1-4
TGTGCCAGCAGCGCCGCGACAGGTACTAATGAAAAACTGTTTTTT
CASSAATGTNEKLFF
>TRBV29-1|.|once|TRBJ2-2
TGCAGCGCCGAGACCGGGGCCGGGGAGCTGTTTTTT
CSAETGAGELFF
>TRBV7-9|.|.|TRBJ2-3
TGTGCCAGCAGCACTGGACTCCCAGATACGCAGTATTTT
CASSTGLPDTQYF
>TRBV5-1|TRBD1|.|TRBJ2-2
TGCGCCAGCAGCCGGGCCGACAGGGGCAACCCCACCGGGGAGCTGTTTTTT
CASSRADRGNPTGELFF
>TRBV5-6|.|.|TRBJ2-1
TGTGCCAGCAGATCCCTACTAGCAGGGAGGTACAATGAGCAGTTCTTC
CASRSLLAGRYNEQFF
>TRBV5-6|TRBD1|.|TRBJ1-2
TGTGCCAGCAGCTTCGGGACAGGCCTGGGGAACTATGGCTACACCTTC
CASSFGTGLGNYGYTF
>TRBV20-1|.|.|TRBJ1-2
TGCAGTGCTAGTAAAGACAGCTATGGCTACACCTTC
CSASKDSYGYTF